This T cell receptor (beta chain) was observed in a study of shared clonotypes between healthy human individuals (dated by TCRdb to 2019 to 2021). Background for the entire study: The cohort included a few men and a couple of women between 18 and 49 years of age. For each donor, CD4 naive and CD4 memory were each run on three plates, CD8 naive on two plates, and CD8 memory on one plate. To estimate repertoire size and how much clonotype sharing occurs between individuals, the study deeply sequenced the blood TCR repertoires of five or six healthy adults. Libraries were prepared and TCR repertoires were sequenced by different laboratories using diverse techniques, in order to increase sequencing depth and limit assay-specific biases. Each donor's leukapheresis produced roughly between about 0.8 and 10 billion PBMCs. The full study reports these points: Because the study included a small number of donors, the genetic and exposure-history diversity represented was limited. Estimated clonotype richness was generally larger for naive than for memory subsets. Sharing across a handful of donors was observed for about 5% of naive CD4, over 3% of naive CD8, about 2.3% of memory CD4, and around 0.4% of memory CD8 clonotypes. Incomplete sequencing was indicated by rarefaction of sorted-subset datasets, despite the large sequencing depth. Sampling was restricted to blood, and TCR repertoires in tissues likely differ from the TCR repertoires found in blood. Based on pairwise subsampling, the degree of clonotype sharing among donors was expected to be affected by sequencing depth. Clonotypes shared by all four sorted-subset donors showed higher generation probabilities than non-shared clonotypes.

The donors were healthy, HIV-negative adults with no recently reported acute infections or vaccinations. Every donor was a Caucasian adult residing in Nashville, Tennessee, USA. Magnetic negative selection was used to enrich CD4+ T cells, after which naive cells were positively selected on CD45RA and the negative fraction became the memory subset. After blood collection by leukapheresis, PBMCs were isolated using Ficoll-Histopaque density gradient centrifugation and then cryopreserved in the vapor phase of liquid nitrogen. Analytical flow cytometry was used to check the purity and quantity of each magnetically sorted T cell population. Genomic DNA was isolated from every sorted fraction and measured by UV absorbance on a Nanodrop 2000c. As for this clone: The antigen it recognizes is unknown. The input lacks base qualities; no much larger clone sits a single base away.

TCR CDR3 regions were amplified from genomic DNA by multiplex PCR using the deep immunoSEQ assay. Extracted genomic DNA from each cell subset was spread evenly across all wells of several immunoSEQ 96-well plates, with each plate serving as a replicate. For sorted subsets, each replicate PCR was loaded with 200 ng genomic DNA, equivalent to 30,000 or so T cell genomes. Purified libraries were measured with a Qubit 3.0 fluorometer, size-checked on a Bioanalyzer 2100, and measured again with the KAPA Library Quantification kit. Each immunoSEQ 96-well plate was sequenced on its own single-read 150-cycle Illumina NextSeq 550 flow cell. The source study handled its data this way. The immunoSEQ output contained only junctional sequences without quality scores, so filtering could not match that applied to full-length reads. Sequences were annotated with PyIR, a Python wrapper for IgBLAST v1.9, using IMGT germline references to assign V/J genes and CDR3. Reads were filtered out if the reads had weak V/J assignments (E-value above 1e-6), no CDR3, stop codons, out-of-frame junctions, or ambiguous translated residues. V3J clonotypes were defined as sequences sharing the same inferred V gene, J gene, and CDR3 amino acid sequence. The percentage overlap between two repertoires was calculated by dividing the number of shared unique clonotypes by the size of the smaller repertoire. Repertoire richness was assessed with RTK rarefaction, the Chao1 estimator, and Recon v2.1 estimates of unobserved clonotypes. Generation probabilities were computed with OLGA for all TCRbeta clonotypes obtained by the gDNA method from a handful of donors. TCRdb holds this immuneACCESS table with in-frame rearrangements only. Some clones are missing; in checked studies, unresolved V genes explain under half, and the rest has no known cause. The V and J calls and clone size come from that table; D and trimming were worked out from the DNA. The sample includes more than 2 million clones, with 85% to 95% observed a single time. Together, the top ten hold around 0.13% of the sample.

Measured from the cysteine to the phenylalanine, the CDR3 is 15 residues long. Only CDR3 DNA remains: 45 bases, in frame from the first base. V is trimmed back by 4 bases and J by 0 bases, and the junction contains 5 bases that no gene match accounts for. As encoded in the germline V gene (reference sequence), CDR1 is SGHNT while CDR2 is YYREEE. The chain is assembled from TRBV5-4 and TRBJ1-1; the central 8 bases match TRBD1. This sequence originates from a man aged 18 to 29 in good health. Source material: naive CD4+ T cells sorted from blood. Read against the paper, the sample's cell subset or site label means: CD45RA+ positively selected. At the DNA level, the sequence is TGTGCCAGCAGCACCAGACAGGGGATGAACACTGAAGCTTTCTTT. Its protein product is CASSTRQGMNTEAFF.